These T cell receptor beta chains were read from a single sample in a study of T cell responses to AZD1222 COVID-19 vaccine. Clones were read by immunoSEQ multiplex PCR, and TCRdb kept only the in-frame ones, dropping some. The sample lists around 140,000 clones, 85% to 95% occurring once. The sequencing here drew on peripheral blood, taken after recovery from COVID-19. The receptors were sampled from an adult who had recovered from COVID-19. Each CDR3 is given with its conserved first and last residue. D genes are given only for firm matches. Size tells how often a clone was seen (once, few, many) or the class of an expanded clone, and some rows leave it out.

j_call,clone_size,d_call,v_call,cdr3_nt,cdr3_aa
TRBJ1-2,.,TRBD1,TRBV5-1,TGCGCCAGCCATCAGGGACAGGGGACTTCTAACTATGGCTACACCTTC,CASHQGQGTSNYGYTF
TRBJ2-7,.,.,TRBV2,TGTGCCAGCAGAGAGGGGGTGACTTACGAGCAGTACTTC,CASREGVTYEQYF
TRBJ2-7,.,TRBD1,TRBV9,TGTGCCAGCAGCGGAGTGGGGACAGGGGGCGAGCAGTACTTC,CASSGVGTGGEQYF
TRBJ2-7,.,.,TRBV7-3,TGTGCCAGCAGCTTAGGCCCCTCTTCCTACGAGCAGTACTTC,CASSLGPSSYEQYF
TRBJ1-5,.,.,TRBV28,TGTGCCAGCAGTTCACAGGATCAGCCCCAGCATTTT,CASSSQDQPQHF
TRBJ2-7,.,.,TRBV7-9,TGTGCCAGCAGCTTAAGGGCGGGCTACGAGCAGTACTTC,CASSLRAGYEQYF
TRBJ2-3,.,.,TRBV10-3,TGTGCCATCGGAGGGAGCACAGATACGCAGTATTTT,CAIGGSTDTQYF
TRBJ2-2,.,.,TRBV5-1,TGCGCCAGCAGCCGCCCCGGGGAGCTGTTTTTT,CASSRPGELFF
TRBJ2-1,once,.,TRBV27,TGTGCCAGCAGTTTAGAACCCTCCGATTACAATGAGCAGTTCTTC,CASSLEPSDYNEQFF
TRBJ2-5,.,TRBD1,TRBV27,TGTGCCAGCAGTTGGGGGACAGGCAATCAAGAGACCCAGTACTTC,CASSWGTGNQETQYF
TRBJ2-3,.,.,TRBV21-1,TGTGCCAGCAGCAACGATCAAATTAACCCCTACACAGATACGCAGTATTTT,CASSNDQINPYTDTQYF
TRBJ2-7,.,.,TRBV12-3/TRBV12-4,TGTGCCAGCAGTTCAACCCCCTACGAGCAGTACTTC,CASSSTPYEQYF
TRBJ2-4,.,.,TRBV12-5,TGTGCTAGTGGTCTACCCTGGGGGAACGCCAAAAACATTCAGTACTTC,CASGLPWGNAKNIQYF
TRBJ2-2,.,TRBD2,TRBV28,TGTGCCAGCAGTTCTCCGACTAGCGGGAGGAACACCGGGGAGCTGTTTTTT,CASSSPTSGRNTGELFF
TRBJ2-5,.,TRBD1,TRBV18,TGTGCCAGCTCACTTTCAGGGGGAATTGGTCAAGAGACCCAGTACTTC,CASSLSGGIGQETQYF
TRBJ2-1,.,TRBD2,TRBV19,TGTGCCAGTAGTATCCCTCTTGTAGCGGGCTACAATGAGCAGTTCTTC,CASSIPLVAGYNEQFF
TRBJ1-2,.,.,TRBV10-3,TGTGCCATCAGTGAGTCTGGCAGCCGGGAGATCTATGGCTACACCTTC,CAISESGSREIYGYTF
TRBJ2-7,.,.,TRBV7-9,TGTGCCAGCAGCGTAACCGGGACATTCCACGAGCAGTACTTC,CASSVTGTFHEQYF
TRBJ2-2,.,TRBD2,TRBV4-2,TGTGCCAGCAGCCAAGGGGGACTAGACTACACCGGGGAGCTGTTTTTT,CASSQGGLDYTGELFF
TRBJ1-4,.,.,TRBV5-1,TGCGCCAGCAGCTTGTACACAACTAATGAAAAACTGTTTTTT,CASSLYTTNEKLFF
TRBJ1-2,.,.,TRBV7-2,TGTGCCAGCAGCTTTGGGGGTCAGGGCTTCTATGGCTACACCTTC,CASSFGGQGFYGYTF
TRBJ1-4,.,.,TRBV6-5,TGTGCCAGCAGTTACTCGACCTGGGGCGCTAATGAAAAACTGTTTTTT,CASSYSTWGANEKLFF
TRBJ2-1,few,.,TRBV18,TGTGCCAGCTCACCCGCGGCGGGAGGGGGACAGGGTGAGCAGTTCTTC,CASSPAAGGGQGEQFF
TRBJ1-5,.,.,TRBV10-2,TGCGCCAGCAAGGGATATAGCAATCAGCCCCAGCATTTT,CASKGYSNQPQHF
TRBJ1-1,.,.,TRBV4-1,TGCGCCAGCAGCCAGCCGGAGTGGCCCACCTCTACGGAAGCTTTCTTT,CASSQPEWPTSTEAFF
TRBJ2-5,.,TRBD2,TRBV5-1,TGCGCCAGCAGCCCCGGGGGGGCTACGCAAGAGACCCAGTACTTC,CASSPGGATQETQYF